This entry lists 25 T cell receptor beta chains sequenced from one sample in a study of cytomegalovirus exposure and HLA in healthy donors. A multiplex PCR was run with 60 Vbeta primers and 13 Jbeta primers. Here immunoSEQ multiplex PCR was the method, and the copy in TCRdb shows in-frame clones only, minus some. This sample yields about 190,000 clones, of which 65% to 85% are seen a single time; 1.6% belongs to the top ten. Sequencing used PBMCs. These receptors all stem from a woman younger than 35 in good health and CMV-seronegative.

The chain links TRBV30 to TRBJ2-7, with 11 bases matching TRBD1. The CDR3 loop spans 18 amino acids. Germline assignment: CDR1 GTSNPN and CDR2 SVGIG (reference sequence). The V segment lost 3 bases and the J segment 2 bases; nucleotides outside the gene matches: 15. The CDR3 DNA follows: TGTGCCTGGAGCCAAACTACATCTACGGGACAGGGGGCCTACGAGCAGTACTTC. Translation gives CAWSQTTSTGQGAYEQYF.

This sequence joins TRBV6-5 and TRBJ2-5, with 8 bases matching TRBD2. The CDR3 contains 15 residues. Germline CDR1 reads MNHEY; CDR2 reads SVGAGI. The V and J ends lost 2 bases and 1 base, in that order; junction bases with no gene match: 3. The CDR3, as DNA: TGTGCCAGCAGTTACGGCGGGGGGCTCCAAGAGACCCAGTACTTC. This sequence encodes CASSYGGGLQETQYF.

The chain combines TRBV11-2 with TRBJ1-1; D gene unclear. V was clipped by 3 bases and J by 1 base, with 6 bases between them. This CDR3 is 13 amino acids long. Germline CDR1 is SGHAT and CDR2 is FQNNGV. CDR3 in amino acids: CASSFHRNTEAFF. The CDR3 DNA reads TGTGCCAGCAGCTTTCACAGGAACACTGAAGCTTTCTTT.

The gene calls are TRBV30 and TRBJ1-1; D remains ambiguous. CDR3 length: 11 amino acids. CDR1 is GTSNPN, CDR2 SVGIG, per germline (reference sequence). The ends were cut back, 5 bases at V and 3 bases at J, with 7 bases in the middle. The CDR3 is CAWEQDTEAFF. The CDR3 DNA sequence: TGTGCCTGGGAGCAAGACACTGAAGCTTTCTTT.

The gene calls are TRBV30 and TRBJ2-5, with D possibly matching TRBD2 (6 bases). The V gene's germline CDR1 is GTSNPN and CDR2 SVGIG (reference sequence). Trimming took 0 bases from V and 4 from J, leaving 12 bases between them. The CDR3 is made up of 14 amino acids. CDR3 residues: CAWSVLNSGETQYF. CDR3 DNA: TGTGCCTGGAGTGTACTTAATAGCGGAGAGACCCAGTACTTC.

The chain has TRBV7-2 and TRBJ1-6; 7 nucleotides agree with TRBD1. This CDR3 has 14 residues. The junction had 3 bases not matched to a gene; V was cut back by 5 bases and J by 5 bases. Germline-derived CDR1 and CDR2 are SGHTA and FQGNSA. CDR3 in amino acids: CASSLTGDNSPLHF. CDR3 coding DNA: TGTGCCAGCAGCCTAACAGGGGATAATTCACCCCTCCACTTT.

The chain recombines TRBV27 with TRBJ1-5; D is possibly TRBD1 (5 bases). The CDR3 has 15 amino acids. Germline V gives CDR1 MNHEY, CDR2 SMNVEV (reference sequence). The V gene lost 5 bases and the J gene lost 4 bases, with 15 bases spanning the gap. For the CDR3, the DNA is TGTGCCAGCAGTCCGCTTGGGGGGGGGAATCAGCCCCAGCATTTT. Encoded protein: CASSPLGGGNQPQHF.

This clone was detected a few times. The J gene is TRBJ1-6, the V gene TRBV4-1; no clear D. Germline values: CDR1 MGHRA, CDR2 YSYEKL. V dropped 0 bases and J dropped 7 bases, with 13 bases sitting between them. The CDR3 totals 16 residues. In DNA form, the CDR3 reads TGCGCCAGCAGCCAAGAGGGCCCGCAGTCAAATTCACCCCTCCACTTT. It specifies CASSQEGPQSNSPLHF.

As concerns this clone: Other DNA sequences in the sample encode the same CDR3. CDR3 DNA sequence: TGCGCCAGCAGCTTGGACAGGGGGCCTGAAGCTTTCTTT. Translated, it gives CASSLDRGPEAFF. The gene calls are TRBV5-1 and TRBJ1-1; 9 positions match TRBD1. Germline values: CDR1 SGHRS, CDR2 YFSETQ. V shed 0 bases, J shed 6 bases, and the junction held 0 bases outside the gene matches. CDR3 length: 13 residues.

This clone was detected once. CDR3 DNA: TGTGCCATCAGTGGGGCAGCAGAAAGCTACACCTTC. Its protein product is CAISGAAESYTF. This chain uses TRBV10-3 with TRBJ1-2; no clear D gene. The germline V gene encodes CDR1 ENHRY and CDR2 SYGVKD. The CDR3 covers 12 residues. V was trimmed by 4 bases and J by 9 bases, leaving 12 bases between them.

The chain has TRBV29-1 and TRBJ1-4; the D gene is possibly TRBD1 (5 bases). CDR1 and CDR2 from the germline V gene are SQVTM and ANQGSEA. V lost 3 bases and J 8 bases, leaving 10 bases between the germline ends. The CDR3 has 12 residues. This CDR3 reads CSVDPGGEKLFF. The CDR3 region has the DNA TGCAGCGTTGATCCCGGGGGGGAAAAACTGTTTTTT.

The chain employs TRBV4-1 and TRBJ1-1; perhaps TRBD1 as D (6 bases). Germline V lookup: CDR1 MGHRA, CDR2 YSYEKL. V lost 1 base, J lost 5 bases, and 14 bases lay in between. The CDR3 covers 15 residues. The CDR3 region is CASSQGRGARTEAFF. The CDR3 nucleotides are TGCGCCAGCAGCCAAGGTCGGGGGGCGAGGACTGAAGCTTTCTTT.

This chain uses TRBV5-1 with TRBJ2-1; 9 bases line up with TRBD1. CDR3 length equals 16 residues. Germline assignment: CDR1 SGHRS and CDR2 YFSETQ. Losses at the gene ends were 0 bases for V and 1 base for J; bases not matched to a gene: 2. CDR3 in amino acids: CASSLGTGVSYNEQFF. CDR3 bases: TGCGCCAGCAGCTTGGGGACAGGGGTTTCCTACAATGAGCAGTTCTTC.

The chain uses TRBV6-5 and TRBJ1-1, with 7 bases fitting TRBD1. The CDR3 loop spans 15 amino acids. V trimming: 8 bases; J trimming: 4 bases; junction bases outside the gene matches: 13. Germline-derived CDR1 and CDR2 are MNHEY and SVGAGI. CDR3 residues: CASYTLFRGRTEAFF. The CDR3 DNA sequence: TGTGCCAGCTATACCCTTTTTAGGGGGCGCACTGAAGCTTTCTTT.

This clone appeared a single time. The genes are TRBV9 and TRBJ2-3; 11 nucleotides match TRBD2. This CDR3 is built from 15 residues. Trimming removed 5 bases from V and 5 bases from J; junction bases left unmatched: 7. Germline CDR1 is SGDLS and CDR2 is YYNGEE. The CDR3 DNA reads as TGTGCCAGCAGAGATCTAGCGGGAGGTCAAGATACGCAGTATTTT. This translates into CASRDLAGGQDTQYF.

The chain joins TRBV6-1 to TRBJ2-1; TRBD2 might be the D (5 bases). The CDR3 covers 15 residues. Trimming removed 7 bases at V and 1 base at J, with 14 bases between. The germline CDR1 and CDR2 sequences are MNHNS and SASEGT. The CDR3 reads CASNQRETSYNEQFF. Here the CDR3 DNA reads TGTGCCAGCAACCAGAGGGAGACATCCTACAATGAGCAGTTCTTC.

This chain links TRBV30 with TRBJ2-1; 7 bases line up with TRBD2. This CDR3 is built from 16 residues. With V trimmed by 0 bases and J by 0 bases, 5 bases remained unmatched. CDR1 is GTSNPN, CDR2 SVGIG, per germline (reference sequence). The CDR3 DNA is TGTGCCTGGAGTGTTGGGACTACAAGCTCCTACAATGAGCAGTTCTTC. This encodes CAWSVGTTSSYNEQFF.

The DNA of the CDR3 is TGCGCCAGCAGCCAAGAACTTGGACTAGCGGTCCCTGGGTCCTACGAGCAGTACTTC. It codes for CASSQELGLAVPGSYEQYF. The genes are TRBV4-1 and TRBJ2-7, with TRBD2 matching over 10 bases. Trimming took 0 bases from V and 1 from J; bases not matched to a gene: 12. CDR1 and CDR2 (germline): MGHRA, YSYEKL. There are 19 residues in the CDR3.

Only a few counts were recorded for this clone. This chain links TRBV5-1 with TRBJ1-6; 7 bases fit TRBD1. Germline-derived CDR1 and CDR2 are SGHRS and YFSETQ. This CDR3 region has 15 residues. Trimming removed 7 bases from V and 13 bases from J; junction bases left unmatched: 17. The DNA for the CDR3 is TGCGCCAGCTGTACTTCGACAGGGACTGGGAGGCCCCTCCACTTT. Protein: CASCTSTGTGRPLHF.

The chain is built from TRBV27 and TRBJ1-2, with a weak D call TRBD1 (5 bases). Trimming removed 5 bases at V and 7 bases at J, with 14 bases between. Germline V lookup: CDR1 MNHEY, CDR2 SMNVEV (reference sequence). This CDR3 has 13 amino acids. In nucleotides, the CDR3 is TGTGCCAGCAGTACGCAGGGCGTTGGTGGCTACACCTTC. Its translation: CASSTQGVGGYTF.

CDR3: CASSLMTVAGEDEQYF. The CDR3 bases are TGTGCCAGCAGCCTTATGACGGTAGCGGGAGAGGACGAGCAGTACTTC. J is TRBJ2-7 and V is TRBV7-2; TRBD2 matches at 9 bases. V shed 5 bases, J shed 5 bases, and the junction held 13 bases outside the gene matches. Looked up from germline, CDR1 is SGHTA and CDR2 is FQGNSA. The CDR3 is made up of 16 amino acids.

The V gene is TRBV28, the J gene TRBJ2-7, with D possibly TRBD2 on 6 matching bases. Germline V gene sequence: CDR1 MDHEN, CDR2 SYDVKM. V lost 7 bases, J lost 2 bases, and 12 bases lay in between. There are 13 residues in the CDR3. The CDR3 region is CASTPWGAYEQYF. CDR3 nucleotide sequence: TGTGCCAGCACCCCCTGGGGGGCCTACGAGCAGTACTTC.

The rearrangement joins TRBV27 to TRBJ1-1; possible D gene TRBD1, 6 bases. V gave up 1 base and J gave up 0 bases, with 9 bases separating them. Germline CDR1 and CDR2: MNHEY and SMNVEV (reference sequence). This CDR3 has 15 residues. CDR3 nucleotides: TGTGCCAGCAGTTTATACACAGGGATGAACACTGAAGCTTTCTTT. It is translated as CASSLYTGMNTEAFF.

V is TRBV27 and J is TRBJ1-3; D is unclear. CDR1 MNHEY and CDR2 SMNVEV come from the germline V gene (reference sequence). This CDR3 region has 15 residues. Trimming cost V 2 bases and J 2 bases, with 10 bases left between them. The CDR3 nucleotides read TGTGCCAGCAGTTTAACCGGGAGAGCTGGAAACACCATATATTTT. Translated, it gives CASSLTGRAGNTIYF.

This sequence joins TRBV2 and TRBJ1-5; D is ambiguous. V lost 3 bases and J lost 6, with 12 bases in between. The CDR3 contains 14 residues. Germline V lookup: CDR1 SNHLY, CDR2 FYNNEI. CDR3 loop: CASSEVKQSQPQHF. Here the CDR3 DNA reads TGTGCCAGCAGTGAGGTAAAACAGAGTCAGCCCCAGCATTTT.